Each of the 13 T cell receptor beta chains below was sequenced from the same sample in a study of T cell responses to AZD1222 COVID-19 vaccine. Only in-frame clones appear in the TCRdb table, and some are missing; sequencing was by immunoSEQ multiplex PCR. The sample has about 160,000 clones, around 94% seen once; the top ten hold roughly 4.6%. Sequencing was performed on peripheral blood, taken 28 days after the second AZD1222 dose. Receptors originate from an adult who received the AZD1222 COVID-19 vaccine.

DNA of the CDR3: TGTGCCAGCAGCTTGCGGGGGCAGGGTGGAGTCAATGAGCAGTTCTTC. Its translation is CASSLRGQGGVNEQFF. The gene calls are TRBV5-4 and TRBJ2-1; either TRBD1 or TRBD2 may fit D (6 bases each). Trimming stripped 1 base from V and 6 bases from J, with 17 bases between. This CDR3 region has 16 residues. Germline V gene sequence: CDR1 SGHNT, CDR2 YYREEE (reference sequence). Filled out from reference TRBV5-4 and TRBJ2-1, the complete variable domain reads ETGVTQSPTHLIKTRGQQVTLRCSSQSGHNTVSWYQQALGQGPQFIFQYYREEENGRGNFPPRFSGLQFPNYSSELNVNALELDDSALYLCASSLRGQGGVNEQFFGPGTRLTVL.

This chain joins TRBV7-6 and TRBJ2-7; 7 nucleotides align to TRBD1. Germline V CDR1 and CDR2: SGHVS, FNYEAQ. J gave up 11 bases and V 3 bases, and 4 bases lay outside the gene matches. The CDR3 runs 11 residues. The CDR3 sequence is CASSLGQNKYF. The CDR3 DNA sequence: TGTGCCAGCAGCTTGGGACAGAACAAGTACTTC.

The V call is TRBV7-9, the J call TRBJ1-1; a possible D gene is TRBD1 (5 bases). This CDR3 contains 16 residues. V was clipped by 5 bases and J by 0 bases, with 16 bases between them. Germline CDR1 SEHNR, CDR2 FQNEAQ (reference sequence). DNA for the CDR3: TGTGCCAGCAGCCCGCAGGGATTACTGATGAACACTGAAGCTTTCTTT. It yields the protein CASSPQGLLMNTEAFF. The whole variable domain, filled in from reference TRBV7-9 and TRBJ1-1, reads DTGVSQNPRHKITKRGQNVTFRCDPISEHNRLYWYRQTLGQGPEFLTYFQNEAQLEKSRLLSDRFSAERPKGSFSTLEIQRTEQGDSAMYLCASSPQGLLMNTEAFFGQGTRLTVV.

CDR3 bases: TGTGCCAGCAGCCCACTTTTAGGACAGGGGGGGGTGGAGAACACTGAAGCTTTCTTT. Translation gives CASSPLLGQGGVENTEAFF. The chain recombines TRBV7-8 with TRBJ1-1; 10 nucleotides agree with TRBD1. The V gene's germline CDR1 is SGHVS and CDR2 FQNEAQ. The CDR3 loop spans 19 amino acids. V trimming: 5 bases; J trimming: 1 base; junction bases outside the gene matches: 16.

The chain joins TRBV27 to TRBJ1-1; perhaps TRBD1 as D (6 bases). V lost 3 bases, J lost 1 base, and 9 bases lay in between. Germline CDR1 reads MNHEY; CDR2 reads SMNVEV (reference sequence). This CDR3 is built from 14 residues. The CDR3 DNA sequence: TGTGCCAGCAGTTTCAGCAGGGGGAACACTGAAGCTTTCTTT. Its protein is CASSFSRGNTEAFF.

The genes are TRBV6-5 and TRBJ2-1; D is perhaps TRBD1 (6 bases). Trimming pared 6 bases from V and 6 bases from J, leaving 15 bases between. CDR1 is MNHEY, CDR2 SVGAGI, per germline. The CDR3 loop spans 14 amino acids. This chain's CDR3 is CASSTSDRFNEQFF. DNA of the CDR3: TGTGCCAGCAGCACCAGCGACAGGTTCAATGAGCAGTTCTTC.

The V call is TRBV6-5, the J call TRBJ2-7; 8 nucleotides agree with TRBD2. Looked up from germline, CDR1 is MNHEY and CDR2 is SVGAGI. This CDR3 has 14 residues. Trimming at V came to 6 bases and at J to 4 bases, leaving 8 bases not matched to a gene. The CDR3 spells CASRITSGAYEQYF. The CDR3 nucleotides are TGTGCCAGCAGGATAACTAGCGGAGCTTACGAGCAGTACTTC.

The V and J genes are TRBV5-1 and TRBJ2-1, with TRBD2 matching over 8 bases. J lost 10 bases, V lost 4 bases, and 10 bases had no gene match. This CDR3 comprises 14 residues. Germline lookup yields CDR1 SGHRS and CDR2 YFSETQ. The CDR3 protein is CASSGVSGGREQFF. DNA of the CDR3: TGCGCCAGCAGCGGTGTGTCGGGAGGGCGGGAGCAGTTCTTC.

The gene calls are TRBV19 and TRBJ2-7; 8 positions match TRBD2. V lost 3 bases and J lost 2; bases outside the gene matches: 6. The CDR3 consists of 15 residues. Germline assignment: CDR1 LNHDA and CDR2 SQIVND (reference sequence). The CDR3 sequence is CASSITTSEAYEQYF. As DNA, the CDR3 is TGTGCCAGTAGTATTACGACTAGCGAGGCCTACGAGCAGTACTTC.

V usage is TRBV2 and J usage is TRBJ2-7; 11 bases agree with TRBD2. The CDR3 runs to 15 residues. The V segment lost 5 bases and the J segment 7 bases; nucleotides outside the gene matches: 10. Germline CDR1 SNHLY, CDR2 FYNNEI. The DNA of the CDR3 is TGTGCCAGCAGTCGGGGACTAGCGGCCGACGGGGAGCAGTACTTC. It specifies CASSRGLAADGEQYF.

This clone has only a few counts. The rearrangement joins TRBV2 to TRBJ2-7, with 10 nucleotides matching TRBD1. Trimming removed 6 bases from V and 5 bases from J; junction bases left unmatched: 4. Germline CDR1 reads SNHLY; CDR2 reads FYNNEI. The CDR3 runs 13 residues. The CDR3 loop is CASRTGGRNEQYF. The CDR3 bases are TGTGCCAGCAGGACAGGGGGCCGGAACGAGCAGTACTTC.

This clone appeared a single time. The V gene is TRBV6-5, the J gene TRBJ2-2, with 8 bases lining up with TRBD1. The V and J ends lost 6 bases and 4 bases, in that order; junction bases with no gene match: 4. CDR3 length: 14 residues. Germline V gene lookup returns CDR1 MNHEY and CDR2 SVGAGI. The CDR3 DNA is TGTGCCAGCAGGGAGACAGGGGTCACCGGGGAGCTGTTTTTT. It codes for CASRETGVTGELFF.

This rearrangement joins TRBV3-1 (or the pseudogene TRBV3-2) to TRBJ1-4, with D perhaps matching TRBD1 (5 bases). Looked up from germline, CDR1 is LGHDT and CDR2 is YNNKEL (reference sequence). CDR3 size: 15 residues. The ends were cut back, 4 bases at V and 5 bases at J, with 14 bases in the middle. The CDR3 DNA follows: TGTGCCAGCAGCCCACTGGGGGGAGGGAATGAAAAACTGTTTTTT. Protein product: CASSPLGGGNEKLFF.